The count of the clone carrying this TCR beta chain is one. The V end was cut by 8 bases, the J end by 8 bases, with 30 bases between. The CDR3 totals 17 residues. Germline-derived CDR1 and CDR2 are LGHDT and YNNKEL (reference sequence). The data were produced by immunoSEQ multiplex PCR, yet TCRdb's version contains in-frame clones alone and is incomplete. The sample holds some 250,000 clones, around 83% seen once. These data originate in a study of blood T cell repertoires in COVID-19. Study information: Italy, Spain and the United States were the sources of the convalescent and acute COVID-19 samples.

This clonotype was sampled from a woman between 18 and 29 years old with acute or convalescent COVID-19. The source material was peripheral blood. The rearrangement links TRBV3-1 (or the pseudogene TRBV3-2) to TRBJ1-2, with a weak D call TRBD1 (5 bases). DNA for the CDR3: TGTGCCAGCTCCCGACGGCGGGAAGAGGGGCCCTTTTTCGGCTACACCTTC. Translated, it gives CASSRRREEGPFFGYTF.